The 19 T cell receptor beta chains presented below share a single source sample, sequenced in a study of CD8 T cells in Susac syndrome. RNA totalling roughly 0.45 to 1 ug underwent reverse transcription with random hexamers. Each CDR3 protein gets one entry after TCRdb re-called the immunoSEQ multiplex PCR reads with MiXCR. The sample lists under 200,000 distinct CDR3 sequences; under 95% were seen once. Input material: CD4+ T cells from PBMCs. These receptors were obtained from a human donor with Susac syndrome.

The V call is TRBV4-1, the J call TRBJ2-4; D is possibly TRBD2 (5 bases). V dropped 2 bases and J dropped 8 bases, with 13 bases sitting between them. The CDR3 sequence is 14 residues long. Germline V gives CDR1 MGHRA, CDR2 YSYEKL. DNA for the CDR3: TGCGCCAGCAGCCAAACTGGCGGGTTAGACATTCAGTACTTC. It codes for CASSQTGGLDIQYF.

This chain links TRBV20-1 with TRBJ2-3; TRBD2 matches at 11 bases. The germline gives CDR1 DFQATT, CDR2 SNEGSKA (reference sequence). Trimming removed 5 bases from V and 2 bases from J; junction bases left unmatched: 9. CDR3 size: 16 residues. CDR3 nucleotide sequence: TGCAGTGCTGATGGGCTTAGCGGGGGGGCCACAGATACGCAGTATTTT. Translated: CSADGLSGGATDTQYF.

This clonotype was observed a single time. The rearrangement uses TRBV7-2 and TRBJ2-3, with a weak D call TRBD2 (6 bases). Germline CDR1 is SGHTA and CDR2 is FQGNSA. The CDR3 runs to 15 residues. V lost 1 base and J 9 bases, leaving 17 bases between the germline ends. The CDR3 bases are TGTGCCAGCAGCTTAGACTTGGGGCAAGGGAGGACGCAGTATTTT. Its translation: CASSLDLGQGRTQYF.

The gene calls are TRBV7-9 and TRBJ2-1; D perhaps matches TRBD2 (5 bases). The CDR3 is 13 amino acids. Germline V gives CDR1 SEHNR, CDR2 FQNEAQ (reference sequence). V gave up 7 bases and J gave up 7 bases, with 14 bases separating them. For the CDR3, the DNA is TGTGCCAGCACTTCTCAGTCGGGAAATGAGCAGTTCTTC. Encoded protein: CASTSQSGNEQFF.

V and J are TRBV20-1 and TRBJ1-2, with unresolved D. The CDR3 length is 16 residues. Trimming took off 6 bases at V and 8 bases at J, with 28 bases between the two ends. Germline CDR1 reads DFQATT; CDR2 reads SNEGSKA (reference sequence). The DNA for the CDR3 is TGCAGTGCCATCGGGGATTGGCAGCTCGCTATCCAGGGCTACACCTTC. Encoded protein: CSAIGDWQLAIQGYTF.

J is TRBJ2-4 and V is TRBV3-1; TRBD2 matches at 8 bases. The V gene's germline CDR1 is LGHDT and CDR2 YNNKEL (reference sequence). The V and J ends lost 2 bases and 3 bases, in that order; junction bases with no gene match: 9. CDR3 length equals 17 residues. CDR3 in DNA: TGTGCCAGCAGCCAACTACCAAGCGGGGGAGGCAAAAACATTCAGTACTTC. Residues: CASSQLPSGGGKNIQYF.

The chain combines TRBV12-3 or TRBV12-4 with TRBJ2-1; tentative D call: TRBD1 (6 bases). V was trimmed by 3 bases and J by 5 bases, leaving 11 bases between them. The CDR3 extends over 14 amino acids. CDR3 amino acids: CASSLMTGNNEQFF. In DNA, the CDR3 is TGTGCCAGCAGTTTGATGACAGGAAACAATGAGCAGTTCTTC.

The gene calls are TRBV20-1 and TRBJ1-4; 11 nucleotides agree with TRBD1. The CDR3 is 14 residues long. The trim removed 6 bases at V and 4 bases at J, leaving 4 bases unmatched. Germline V gene sequence: CDR1 DFQATT, CDR2 SNEGSKA (reference sequence). The DNA of the CDR3 is TGCAGTGCCTCCGGGACAGGGGGTAATGAAAAACTGTTTTTT. Amino acid sequence: CSASGTGGNEKLFF.

The V and J genes are TRBV20-1 and TRBJ1-2; D may be TRBD1 (5 bases). Germline V CDR1 and CDR2: DFQATT, SNEGSKA (reference sequence). CDR3 length: 12 residues. The CDR3 here is CSPQGDSYGYTF. The CDR3 DNA reads TGCAGCCCCCAAGGGGATTCCTATGGCTACACCTTC.

The CDR3 here is CSAPRAGGAYNEQFF. The CDR3 bases are TGCAGTGCACCTCGAGCGGGGGGCGCCTACAATGAGCAGTTCTTC. The V call is TRBV20-1, the J call TRBJ2-1; TRBD2 aligns across 9 bases. Germline assignment: CDR1 DFQATT and CDR2 SNEGSKA (reference sequence). The CDR3 totals 15 residues. Unmatched junction bases numbered 8, after V lost 6 bases and J lost 2 bases.

The chain joins TRBV5-4 to TRBJ1-2, with 7 bases fitting TRBD1. With V trimmed by 0 bases and J by 2 bases, 4 bases remained unmatched. CDR1 SGHNT and CDR2 YYREEE come from the germline V gene (reference sequence). The CDR3 length is 15 residues. In DNA, the CDR3 is TGTGCCAGCAGCTTGGGAGGGACAGAAAACTATGGCTACACCTTC. Translated, it gives CASSLGGTENYGYTF.

This clonotype was seen just once. This chain joins TRBV7-3 and TRBJ2-3, with D possibly matching TRBD2 (5 bases). V shed 5 bases and J shed 1 base, with 10 bases lying between them. This CDR3 is built from 14 residues. Per germline, CDR1 SGHTA and CDR2 FQGTGA. CDR3 loop: CASSAGRRTDTQYF. The CDR3 DNA reads as TGTGCCAGCAGCGCGGGCCGACGCACAGATACGCAGTATTTT.

This rearrangement joins TRBV28 to TRBJ1-2; 7 nucleotides align to TRBD1. Per the germline V gene, CDR1 is MDHEN and CDR2 is SYDVKM. With 5 bases clipped from V and 8 bases from J, the junction kept 17 bases outside the gene matches. The CDR3 length is 16 residues. CDR3 protein: CASSPSEAPATGGYTF. The CDR3 coding sequence is TGTGCCAGCAGTCCATCAGAGGCCCCTGCGACAGGGGGCTACACCTTC.

This chain uses TRBV2 with TRBJ1-2, with 8 bases lining up with TRBD1. Unmatched junction bases numbered 6, after V lost 4 bases and J lost 8 bases. This CDR3 region has 13 residues. The germline V gene encodes CDR1 SNHLY and CDR2 FYNNEI. CDR3 loop: CASSGDRSGGYTF. CDR3 sequence (DNA): TGTGCCAGCAGTGGGGACAGGTCTGGCGGCTACACCTTC.

V gene TRBV12-3 or TRBV12-4 combines with J gene TRBJ1-2, with D uncertain. The CDR3 length is 13 residues. The V and J ends lost 3 bases and 6 bases respectively, with 11 bases between them. Written as DNA, the CDR3 is TGTGCCAGCAGTTTGTTCCAGTTGGATGGCTACACCTTC. Translation gives CASSLFQLDGYTF.

A remark on this clonotype: Relative to the germline gene, one junction end is altered; a read error may explain this. CDR3: CASSSGTSKQPQHF. The CDR3 region has the DNA TGTGCCAGCAGCAGCGGGACAAGCAAGCAGCCCCAGCATTTT. The chain has TRBV27 and TRBJ1-5; tentative D call: TRBD1 (6 bases). The CDR3 is 14 residues long. The germline V gene has CDR1 MNHEY and CDR2 SMNVEV (reference sequence).

This sequence joins TRBV5-8 and TRBJ2-1; TRBD2 agrees at 10 bases. Germline V CDR1 and CDR2: SGHTS, YDEGEE. The CDR3 length is 16 residues. V trimming: 4 bases; J trimming: 9 bases; junction bases outside the gene matches: 13. This chain's CDR3 is CASSLEASGGLGEQFF. DNA for the CDR3: TGTGCCAGCAGCCTGGAGGCTAGCGGGGGTCTTGGTGAGCAGTTCTTC.

V and J are TRBV2 and TRBJ2-2, with 7 bases matching TRBD1. Germline lookup yields CDR1 SNHLY and CDR2 FYNNEI. There are 13 residues in the CDR3. Trimming cost V 6 bases and J 5 bases; bases outside gene matches: 3. The CDR3 bases are TGTGCCAGCAGGCCAGGGGGTACCGGGGAGCTGTTTTTT. This codes for CASRPGGTGELFF.

The rearrangement joins TRBV5-1 to TRBJ2-5, with a weak D call TRBD1 (6 bases). CDR1 SGHRS and CDR2 YFSETQ come from the germline V gene. The V end lost 0 bases, the J end lost 4 bases, and 22 bases lay between the germline ends. The CDR3 spans 18 residues. Here the CDR3 reads CASSLALFQLGAGETQYF. CDR3 nucleotides: TGCGCCAGCAGCTTGGCCCTCTTTCAACTGGGGGCGGGAGAGACCCAGTACTTC.